There are a few counts of the clone carrying this TCR beta chain. Its antigen is currently unknown. PCR was performed using 60 Vbeta and 13 Jbeta primers. Clones were sequenced by immunoSEQ multiplex PCR, and TCRdb holds only the in-frame ones, with some missing. The table lists 150,000 to 200,000 clones, 68% of them singletons. The CDR3 length is 17 residues. The germline V gene has CDR1 SGHRS and CDR2 YFSETQ. The junction had 12 bases not matched to a gene; V was cut back by 2 bases and J by 2 bases. This record belongs to a study of cytomegalovirus exposure and HLA in healthy donors. Overall study results and limits: It was confirmed in vitro that a few of the CMV-associated chains were specific for CMV antigens.

The specimen sequenced was PBMCs. The chain uses TRBV5-1 and TRBJ1-1; 7 nucleotides line up with TRBD1. This receptor was taken from a man aged 50 or older in good health and CMV-seronegative. CDR3 sequence (DNA): TGCGCCAGCAGCTTCCCAACAGGGGCGATAGGAAACACTGAAGCTTTCTTT. Protein product: CASSFPTGAIGNTEAFF.